These 4 T cell receptor beta chains came from one sample sequenced in a study of cytomegalovirus exposure and HLA in healthy donors. With 60 Vbeta and 13 Jbeta primers, the PCR was carried out. Data came from immunoSEQ multiplex PCR; TCRdb stores just in-frame clones and leaves some out. Of roughly 180,000 clones listed, roughly 80% were seen once; the top ten hold approximately 0.8%. Sequencing input: PBMCs. The receptors were sampled from a young woman in good health and CMV-seronegative.

The chain uses TRBV28 and TRBJ1-5; maybe TRBD1 (6 bases). This CDR3 comprises 16 residues. Between the trimmed V and J ends, which lost 3 bases and 4 bases, there was a span of 16 bases. Germline V gene sequence: CDR1 MDHEN, CDR2 SYDVKM. CDR3 protein: CASSLVATGRNQPQHF. The CDR3, as DNA: TGTGCCAGCAGTTTGGTTGCTACAGGGCGGAATCAGCCCCAGCATTTT.

The chain couples TRBV14 to TRBJ2-7; possibly TRBD2 for D (6 bases). Trimming cost V 0 bases and J 4 bases, with 10 bases left between them. Germline CDR1 is SGHDN and CDR2 is FVKESK. The CDR3 consists of 14 residues. CDR3 sequence (DNA): TGTGCCAGCAGCCAAGAATCTGGGAGGTACGAGCAGTACTTC. Translated, it gives CASSQESGRYEQYF.

V and J are TRBV4-1 and TRBJ2-3; TRBD1 matches 9 bases. CDR1 and CDR2 from the germline V gene are MGHRA and YSYEKL. Unmatched junction bases numbered 6, after V lost 4 bases and J lost 1 base. The CDR3 is 16 amino acids. The CDR3 coding sequence is TGCGCCAGCAGCCGGACAGGGGCTGATGGCACAGATACGCAGTATTTT. This encodes CASSRTGADGTDTQYF.

The V and J genes are TRBV29-1 and TRBJ1-2; tentatively, D is TRBD1 (6 bases). Germline V gives CDR1 SQVTM, CDR2 ANQGSEA. This CDR3 is 12 amino acids long. V was pared by 6 bases and J by 4 bases, with 12 bases between. The CDR3, as DNA: TGCAGCGTGCAACAGGGTGGCTATGGCTACACCTTC. Its protein product is CSVQQGGYGYTF.